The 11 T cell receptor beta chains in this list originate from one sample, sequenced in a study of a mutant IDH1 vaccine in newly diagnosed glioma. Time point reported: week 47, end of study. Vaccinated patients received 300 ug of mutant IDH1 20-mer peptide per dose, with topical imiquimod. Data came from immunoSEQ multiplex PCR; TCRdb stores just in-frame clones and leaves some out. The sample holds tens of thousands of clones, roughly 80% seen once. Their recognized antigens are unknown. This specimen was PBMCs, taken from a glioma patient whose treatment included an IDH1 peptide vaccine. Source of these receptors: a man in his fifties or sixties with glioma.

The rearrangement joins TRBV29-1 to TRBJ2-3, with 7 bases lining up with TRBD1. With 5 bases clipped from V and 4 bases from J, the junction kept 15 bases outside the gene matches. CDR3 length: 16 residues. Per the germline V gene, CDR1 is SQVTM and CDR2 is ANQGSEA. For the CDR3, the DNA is TGCAGCGTTTCCATTCGGCGACAGGGCTGGGCAGATACGCAGTATTTT. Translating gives CSVSIRRQGWADTQYF.

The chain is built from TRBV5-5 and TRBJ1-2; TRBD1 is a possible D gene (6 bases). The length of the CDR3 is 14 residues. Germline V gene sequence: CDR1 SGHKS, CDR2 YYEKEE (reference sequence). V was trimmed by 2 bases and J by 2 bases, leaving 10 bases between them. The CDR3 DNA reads TGTGCCAGCAGCTTAAGGACAGAGAACTATGGCTACACCTTC. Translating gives CASSLRTENYGYTF.

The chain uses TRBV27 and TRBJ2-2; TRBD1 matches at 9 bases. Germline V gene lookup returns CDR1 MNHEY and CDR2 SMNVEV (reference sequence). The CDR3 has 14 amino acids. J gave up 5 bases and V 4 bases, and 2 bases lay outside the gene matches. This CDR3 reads CASSSDRGTGELFF. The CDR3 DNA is TGTGCCAGCAGTTCGGACAGGGGAACCGGGGAGCTGTTTTTT.

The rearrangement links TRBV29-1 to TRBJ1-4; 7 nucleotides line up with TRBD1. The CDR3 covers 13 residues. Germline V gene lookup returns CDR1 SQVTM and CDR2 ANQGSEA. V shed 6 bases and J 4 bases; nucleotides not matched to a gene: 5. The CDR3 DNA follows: TGCAGCGTCCTGACAGGGTTTAATGAAAAACTGTTTTTT. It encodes CSVLTGFNEKLFF.

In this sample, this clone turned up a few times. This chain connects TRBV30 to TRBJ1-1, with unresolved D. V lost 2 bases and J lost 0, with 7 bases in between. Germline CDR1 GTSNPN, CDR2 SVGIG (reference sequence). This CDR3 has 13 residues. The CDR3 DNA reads TGTGCCTGGAGTCGGACGGTGAACACTGAAGCTTTCTTT. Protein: CAWSRTVNTEAFF.

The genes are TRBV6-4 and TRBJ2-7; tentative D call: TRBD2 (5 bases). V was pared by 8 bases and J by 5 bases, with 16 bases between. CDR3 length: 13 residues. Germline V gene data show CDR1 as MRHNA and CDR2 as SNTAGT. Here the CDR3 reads CASLSPEGHEQYF. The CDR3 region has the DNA TGTGCCAGCTTGAGCCCCGAGGGCCACGAGCAGTACTTC.

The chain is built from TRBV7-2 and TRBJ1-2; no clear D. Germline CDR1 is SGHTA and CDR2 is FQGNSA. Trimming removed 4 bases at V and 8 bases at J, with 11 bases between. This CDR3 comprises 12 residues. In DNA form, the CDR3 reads TGTGCCAGCAGCTCCCAAAGGTGGGGCTACACCTTC. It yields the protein CASSSQRWGYTF.

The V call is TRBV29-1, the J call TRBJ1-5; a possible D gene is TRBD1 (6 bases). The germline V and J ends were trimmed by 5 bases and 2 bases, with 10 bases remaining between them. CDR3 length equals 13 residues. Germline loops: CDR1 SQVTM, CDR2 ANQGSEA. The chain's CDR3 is CSVRGGRNQPQHF. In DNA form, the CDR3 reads TGCAGCGTTAGGGGGGGTCGCAATCAGCCCCAGCATTTT.

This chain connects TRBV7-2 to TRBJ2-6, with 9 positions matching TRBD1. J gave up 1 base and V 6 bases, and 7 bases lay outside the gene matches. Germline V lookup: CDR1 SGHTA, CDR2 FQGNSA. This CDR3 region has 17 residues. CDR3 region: CASRKGQGWSGANVLTF. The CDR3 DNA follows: TGTGCCAGCAGAAAGGGACAGGGTTGGTCTGGGGCCAACGTCCTGACTTTC.

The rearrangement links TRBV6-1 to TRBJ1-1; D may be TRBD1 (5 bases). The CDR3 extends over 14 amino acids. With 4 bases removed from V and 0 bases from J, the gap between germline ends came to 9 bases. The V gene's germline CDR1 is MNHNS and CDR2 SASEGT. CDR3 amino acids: CASSGDGVNTEAFF. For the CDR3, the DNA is TGTGCCAGCAGTGGGGACGGCGTGAACACTGAAGCTTTCTTT.

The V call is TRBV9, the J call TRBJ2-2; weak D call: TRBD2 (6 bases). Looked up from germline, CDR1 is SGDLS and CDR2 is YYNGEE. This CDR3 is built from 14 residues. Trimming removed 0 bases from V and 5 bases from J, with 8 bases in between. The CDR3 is CASSVDSGTGELFF. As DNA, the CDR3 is TGTGCCAGCAGCGTAGATAGCGGTACCGGGGAGCTGTTTTTT.